These 27 T cell receptor beta chains were sequenced from one sample in a study of cytomegalovirus exposure and HLA in healthy donors. The PCR contained 60 Vbeta and 13 Jbeta primers. Clones were read by immunoSEQ multiplex PCR, and TCRdb kept only the in-frame ones, dropping some. The sample lists about 160,000 clones, approximately 79% seen once, with roughly 6.6% in the top ten. Sequencing used PBMCs. The receptors were gathered from a man between 35 and 55 years old in good health and CMV-seropositive.

To note about this clone: This sample includes further DNA sequences coding for the same CDR3. V usage is TRBV5-1 and J usage is TRBJ2-7; the match to TRBD2 covers 9 bases. With 4 bases clipped from V and 4 bases from J, the junction kept 12 bases outside the gene matches. The CDR3 consists of 16 residues. Looked up from germline, CDR1 is SGHRS and CDR2 is YFSETQ. The CDR3 sequence: CASSLPAGGRLYEQYF. The CDR3 DNA reads TGCGCCAGCAGCCTGCCAGCGGGGGGCCGCTTATACGAGCAGTACTTC.

V usage is TRBV14 and J usage is TRBJ2-2; D not certain. This CDR3 is 13 amino acids long. Germline assignment: CDR1 SGHDN and CDR2 FVKESK. The V end lost 4 bases, the J end lost 3 bases, and 6 bases lay between the germline ends. The CDR3 spells CASSPLYTGELFF. The CDR3 DNA follows: TGTGCCAGCAGCCCCCTCTACACCGGGGAGCTGTTTTTT. The full variable domain, with the rest looked up from reference TRBV14 and TRBJ2-2, is EAGVTQFPSHSVIEKGQTVTLRCDPISGHDNLYWYRRVMGKEIKFLLHFVKESKQDESGMPNNRFLAERTGGTYSTLKVQPAELEDSGVYFCASSPLYTGELFFGEGSRLTVL.

This rearrangement joins TRBV28 to TRBJ2-3; unclear D gene. Trimming shortened V by 3 bases and J by 1 base, and 8 bases separated the two germline ends. The V gene's germline CDR1 is MDHEN and CDR2 SYDVKM. The CDR3 consists of 14 residues. The CDR3 nucleotides are TGTGCCAGCAGTTTTAACAGCCGCACAGATACGCAGTATTTT. It translates to CASSFNSRTDTQYF.

This chain joins TRBV14 and TRBJ1-1; D gene uncertain. The length of the CDR3 is 14 residues. Between the trimmed V and J ends, which lost 4 bases and 0 bases, there was a span of 9 bases. The germline gives CDR1 SGHDN, CDR2 FVKESK. The chain's CDR3 is CASSLVTMNTEAFF. The CDR3 DNA sequence: TGTGCCAGCAGCCTGGTAACTATGAACACTGAAGCTTTCTTT.

The gene calls are TRBV7-9 and TRBJ1-1; D remains ambiguous. V lost 1 base to trimming and J lost 1 base, with 4 bases between them. The germline CDR1 and CDR2 sequences are SEHNR and FQNEAQ (reference sequence). The CDR3 is 13 residues long. The CDR3 region is CASSLVKNTEAFF. The CDR3 nucleotides are TGTGCCAGCAGCTTAGTTAAGAACACTGAAGCTTTCTTT.

V and J are TRBV4-1 and TRBJ2-3; 8 nucleotides match TRBD2. Germline loops: CDR1 MGHRA, CDR2 YSYEKL. The CDR3 is 18 amino acids. Trimming cost V 0 bases and J 8 bases; bases outside gene matches: 16. CDR3 amino acids: CASSQEGPGTSYPGTQYF. In nucleotides, the CDR3 is TGCGCCAGCAGCCAAGAGGGCCCAGGGACTAGTTATCCGGGTACGCAGTATTTT.

The chain is built from TRBV10-3 and TRBJ1-1; D might be TRBD1 (5 bases). The germline V gene has CDR1 ENHRY and CDR2 SYGVKD. Trimming stripped 10 bases from V and 0 bases from J, with 12 bases between. There are 13 residues in the CDR3. The CDR3 protein is CATHDRLNTEAFF. Written as DNA, the CDR3 is TGTGCCACCCATGACAGATTGAACACTGAAGCTTTCTTT.

V gene TRBV5-1 combines with J gene TRBJ2-1; 12 bases line up with TRBD2. Germline CDR1 SGHRS, CDR2 YFSETQ. This CDR3 is built from 17 residues. The V segment lost 4 bases and the J segment 0 bases; nucleotides outside the gene matches: 5. DNA for the CDR3: TGCGCCAGCAGCGGCGGGACTAGCGGGTTCTCCTACAATGAGCAGTTCTTC. Its translation: CASSGGTSGFSYNEQFF.

This clone was picked up a small number of times. The gene calls are TRBV5-4 and TRBJ1-5; the D is unclear. Germline CDR1 is SGHNT and CDR2 is YYREEE (reference sequence). The CDR3 contains 14 residues. Trimming took 1 base from V and 1 from J, leaving 6 bases between them. CDR3 DNA sequence: TGTGCCAGCAGCTTGCCGGGGAGCAATCAGCCCCAGCATTTT. Its translation: CASSLPGSNQPQHF.

This clone appeared once. The CDR3 bases are TGCGCCAGCAGCCTCTTAGGGGGCTCCTGGGAGACCCAGTACTTC. Its protein is CASSLLGGSWETQYF. The chain joins TRBV4-1 to TRBJ2-5, with 7 bases fitting TRBD1. J lost 5 bases, V lost 4 bases, and 10 bases had no gene match. This CDR3 contains 15 residues. Germline V gene lookup returns CDR1 MGHRA and CDR2 YSYEKL.

The chain recombines TRBV9 with TRBJ2-5; 11 bases fit TRBD1. There are 18 residues in the CDR3. Germline loops: CDR1 SGDLS, CDR2 YYNGEE. Trimming at V came to 4 bases and at J to 5 bases, leaving 16 bases not matched to a gene. The CDR3 is CASSPGQGAGGTEETQYF. As DNA, the CDR3 is TGTGCCAGCAGCCCCGGACAGGGGGCGGGGGGCACAGAGGAGACCCAGTACTTC.

This chain joins TRBV15 and TRBJ2-5, with D maybe TRBD2 (6 bases). Germline loops: CDR1 LNHNV, CDR2 YYDKDF (reference sequence). CDR3 length: 16 amino acids. V was shortened by 8 bases and J by 2 bases, with 21 bases between the two germline ends. The CDR3 is CATGGLGTAPQETQYF. For the CDR3, the DNA is TGTGCCACCGGGGGGTTGGGAACGGCACCTCAAGAGACCCAGTACTTC.

The chain couples TRBV6-1 to TRBJ2-7; a possible D gene is TRBD1 (5 bases). V lost 6 bases, J lost 7 bases, and 13 bases lay in between. This CDR3 has 12 residues. From germline, CDR1 is MNHNS and CDR2 SASEGT. CDR3: CASRQVLGEQYF. CDR3 bases: TGTGCCAGCAGACAGGTCCTGGGGGAGCAGTACTTC.

The chain combines TRBV4-2 with TRBJ2-2; tentative D call: TRBD1 (6 bases). Germline V gene lookup returns CDR1 LGHNA and CDR2 YNFKEQ. The CDR3 is 17 residues long. With 4 bases removed from V and 4 bases from J, the gap between germline ends came to 19 bases. The CDR3 here is CASSPPWHREPTGELFF. CDR3 DNA: TGTGCCAGCAGCCCTCCCTGGCACAGGGAGCCCACCGGGGAGCTGTTTTTT.

V usage is TRBV6-1 and J usage is TRBJ1-1; tentatively, D is TRBD1 (5 bases). Germline V lookup: CDR1 MNHNS, CDR2 SASEGT. CDR3 size: 15 residues. V was clipped by 5 bases and J by 4 bases, with 17 bases between them. This chain's CDR3 is CASSPIGGGSTEAFF. The CDR3 bases are TGTGCCAGCAGTCCGATCGGGGGAGGATCCACTGAAGCTTTCTTT.

V and J are TRBV9 and TRBJ1-2; D call uncertain. Trimming pared 3 bases from V and 6 bases from J, leaving 12 bases between. Germline CDR1 is SGDLS and CDR2 is YYNGEE. CDR3 length: 13 residues. CDR3 bases: TGTGCCAGCAGCGCCCGGGCGAGGGATGGCTACACCTTC. As protein: CASSARARDGYTF.

This chain links TRBV4-3 with TRBJ2-2, with 8 bases that match TRBD2. The CDR3 has 15 amino acids. Germline V lookup: CDR1 LGHNA, CDR2 YSLEER. Trimming cost V 4 bases and J 4 bases; bases outside gene matches: 5. For the CDR3, the DNA is TGCGCCAGCAGCCCGGGACTAGTCAGCACCGGGGAGCTGTTTTTT. Translated: CASSPGLVSTGELFF.

The V gene is TRBV7-2, the J gene TRBJ2-2; 8 nucleotides agree with TRBD2. Germline V gene data show CDR1 as SGHTA and CDR2 as FQGNSA. The CDR3 runs to 15 residues. After removal of 6 bases from V and 3 bases from J, the junction contained 6 bases not matched to a gene. CDR3 amino acids: CASRGLVPDTGELFF. The CDR3 region has the DNA TGTGCCAGCAGGGGACTAGTTCCGGACACCGGGGAGCTGTTTTTT.

The genes are TRBV11-2 and TRBJ2-3; D is perhaps TRBD1 (6 bases). CDR3 length: 17 residues. CDR1 and CDR2 (germline): SGHAT, FQNNGV. The V and J ends lost 4 bases and 2 bases respectively, with 19 bases between them. The CDR3 region is CASSSGPMQGNTDTQYF. The CDR3 DNA follows: TGTGCCAGCAGCTCGGGGCCCATGCAGGGGAACACAGATACGCAGTATTTT.

There are a few counts of this clone. The junction shows a germline mismatch at one end, possibly a read error. V is TRBV6-6 and J is TRBJ1-2; D gene ambiguous. The CDR3 totals 11 residues. The germline gives CDR1 MNHNY, CDR2 SVGAGI (reference sequence). The CDR3 nucleotides read TGTGCCAGCAGTTCCCCCCCTTATGTCTCCTTC. Protein sequence: CASSSPPYVSF.

The chain employs TRBV14 and TRBJ2-2, with 12 bases identical to TRBD1. With 2 bases clipped from V and 6 bases from J, the junction kept 10 bases outside the gene matches. The CDR3 runs to 18 residues. Germline values: CDR1 SGHDN, CDR2 FVKESK. Here the CDR3 DNA reads TGTGCCAGCAGCCAAAGGGGGGCGGGACAGGGGGCCCCCGGGGAGCTGTTTTTT. This sequence encodes CASSQRGAGQGAPGELFF.

V usage is TRBV6-6 and J usage is TRBJ1-1; D unclear. V dropped 10 bases and J dropped 4 bases, with 19 bases sitting between them. The CDR3 has 14 amino acids. CDR1 MNHNY and CDR2 SVGAGI come from the germline V gene (reference sequence). This chain's CDR3 is CATIELQDGTEAFF. The CDR3, as DNA: TGTGCCACCATCGAGCTTCAGGATGGCACTGAAGCTTTCTTT.

The chain combines TRBV30 with TRBJ1-1; D is uncertain. Trimming pared 1 base from V and 1 base from J, leaving 13 bases between. Looked up from germline, CDR1 is GTSNPN and CDR2 is SVGIG (reference sequence). The CDR3 has 15 amino acids. The CDR3 region has the DNA TGTGCCTGGAGTGAATTAGCCACTTGGAACACTGAAGCTTTCTTT. Translated, it gives CAWSELATWNTEAFF.

This clone showed up just a few times. This chain joins TRBV5-8 and TRBJ2-5, with 9 nucleotides matching TRBD1. The CDR3 loop spans 15 amino acids. The germline gives CDR1 SGHTS, CDR2 YDEGEE. Unmatched junction bases numbered 9, after V lost 4 bases and J lost 5 bases. The CDR3 bases are TGTGCCAGCAGCCGGCGGGACAGGGTAGGGGAGACCCAGTACTTC. Translation: CASSRRDRVGETQYF. Drawing the rest from reference TRBV5-8 and TRBJ2-5, the complete variable domain is EAGVTQSPTHLIKTRGQQATLRCSPISGHTSVYWYQQALGLGLQFLLWYDEGEERNRGNFPPRFSGRQFPNYSSELNVNALELEDSALYLCASSRRDRVGETQYFGPGTRLLVL.

The rearrangement uses TRBV9 and TRBJ2-1; TRBD2 matches at 11 bases. The CDR3 is 16 residues long. Germline CDR1 and CDR2: SGDLS and YYNGEE. V gave up 3 bases and J gave up 7 bases; unmatched junction bases: 9. The CDR3 loop reads CASSELAGGPGNEQFF. The CDR3 DNA follows: TGTGCCAGCAGCGAGTTAGCGGGGGGGCCGGGGAATGAGCAGTTCTTC.

The gene calls are TRBV6-1 and TRBJ2-7, with D tentatively TRBD2 (6 bases). Trimming removed 0 bases at V and 6 bases at J, with 15 bases between. Germline V gene lookup returns CDR1 MNHNS and CDR2 SASEGT. The length of the CDR3 is 15 residues. The CDR3 DNA is TGTGCCAGCAGTGAAGCGCTTCGGCGGGGATCCGAGCAGTACTTC. It is translated as CASSEALRRGSEQYF.

Only a few counts were recorded for this clone. CDR3 in amino acids: CAISGTSGGYNEQFF. Here the CDR3 DNA reads TGTGCCATCAGTGGTACTAGCGGGGGCTACAATGAGCAGTTCTTC. The chain recombines TRBV10-3 with TRBJ2-1, with TRBD2 identical over 11 bases. With V trimmed by 4 bases and J by 3 bases, 2 bases remained unmatched. In germline, CDR1 is ENHRY, CDR2 SYGVKD. The CDR3 is 15 amino acids.